Each of the 15 T cell receptor beta chains below was sequenced from the same sample in a study of post-analysis software for immune sequencing data. Their antigen targets remain unknown. TCR beta cDNA libraries had unique molecular identifiers. One entry per CDR3 protein results from TCRdb running MiXCR on the PCR reads. Found here are more than 500,000 distinct CDR3 sequences, 30% to 40% of them singletons; the top ten hold approximately 5.4%. Study findings and constraints: Patients carried a handful of TRBV segments more frequently than controls did, and TRBV5-6, TRBV5-1 and TRBV20-1 were among them.

Material for sequencing was blood. The receptors come from a girl aged 2-17 years with multiple sclerosis.

The chain joins TRBV20-1 to TRBJ2-1; 8 bases fit TRBD2. Per the germline V gene, CDR1 is DFQATT and CDR2 is SNEGSKA (reference sequence). V lost 1 base to trimming and J lost 8 bases; unmatched junction nucleotides: 4. The length of the CDR3 is 13 residues. This chain's CDR3 is CSARGRGGHEQFF. CDR3 DNA: TGCAGTGCTAGAGGCCGGGGGGGCCATGAGCAGTTCTTC.

This clonotype occurred a few times. This chain joins TRBV7-9 and TRBJ2-1, with 7 bases lining up with TRBD1. This CDR3 has 15 residues. Germline CDR1 is SEHNR and CDR2 is FQNEAQ (reference sequence). The V gene end was trimmed by 5 bases and the J gene end by 4 bases; junction bases not matched to a gene: 8. CDR3 nucleotides: TGTGCCAGCAGCACAGGGGACGCCCTATACAATGAGCAGTTCTTC. It is translated as CASSTGDALYNEQFF.

The V call is TRBV20-1, the J call TRBJ1-2, with D possibly being TRBD1 (5 bases). The CDR3 length is 15 residues. Trimming left V 0 bases short and J 5 bases short, with 16 bases between. Germline loops: CDR1 DFQATT, CDR2 SNEGSKA (reference sequence). This CDR3 reads CSARDDTGPFYGYTF. The DNA of the CDR3 is TGCAGTGCTAGAGATGACACAGGCCCCTTTTATGGCTACACCTTC.

The chain employs TRBV12-3 or TRBV12-4 and TRBJ1-4; maybe TRBD1 (5 bases). CDR3 size: 17 residues. V lost 4 bases and J lost 2, with 17 bases in between. The CDR3 sequence: CASSSLLSEGTNEKLFF. CDR3 DNA sequence: TGTGCCAGCAGTTCACTCCTGTCGGAGGGGACTAATGAAAAACTGTTTTTT.

In the case of this clonotype: Just one base apart from a much larger clone, this may be a read error. The V gene is TRBV10-3, the J gene TRBJ2-7; D uncertain. The V gene's germline CDR1 is ENHRY and CDR2 SYGVKD. CDR3 size: 15 residues. The CDR3 sequence is CAVSESIGSAYEQYF. Written as DNA, the CDR3 is TGTGCCGTCAGTGAGTCGATCGGCAGCGCCTACGAGCAGTACTTC.

This clonotype was detected only a few times. The rearrangement links TRBV20-1 to TRBJ2-7, with D perhaps matching TRBD1 (5 bases). CDR3 length: 15 residues. Trimming pared 5 bases from V and 7 bases from J, leaving 24 bases between. CDR1 DFQATT and CDR2 SNEGSKA come from the germline V gene (reference sequence). The CDR3 spells CSAPTVGQGVWEQYF. CDR3 nucleotides: TGCAGTGCTCCCACGGTGGGGCAGGGCGTGTGGGAGCAGTACTTC.

This clonotype has just a few counts. V is TRBV6-1 and J is TRBJ2-3; TRBD1 agrees at 9 bases. The CDR3 extends over 13 amino acids. The V and J ends lost 8 bases and 4 bases, in that order; junction bases with no gene match: 4. Per the germline V gene, CDR1 is MNHNS and CDR2 is SASEGT. The CDR3 region is CASRDRAADTQYF. In DNA form, the CDR3 reads TGTGCCAGCCGGGACAGGGCAGCAGATACGCAGTATTTT.

This chain links TRBV3-1 with TRBJ1-4; D gene unclear. Trimming removed 1 base at V and 8 bases at J, with 8 bases between. The CDR3 consists of 13 residues. Germline assignment: CDR1 LGHDT and CDR2 YNNKEL (reference sequence). CDR3 DNA: TGTGCCAGCAGCCAAGTAGTGTCGGAAAAACTGTTTTTT. Translating gives CASSQVVSEKLFF.

Only a few counts were recorded for this clonotype. The chain links TRBV28 to TRBJ1-5; the D is unclear. CDR1 and CDR2 from the germline V gene are MDHEN and SYDVKM. Trimming took off 5 bases at V and 4 bases at J, with 18 bases between the two ends. CDR3 length: 16 residues. CDR3 coding DNA: TGTGCCAGCAGTCCCGAGACGGACTCGGGAAATCAGCCCCAGCATTTT. Translated, it gives CASSPETDSGNQPQHF. Looking up the rest from reference TRBV28 and TRBJ1-5 gives the full variable domain: DVKVTQSSRYLVKRTGEKVFLECVQDMDHENMFWYRQDPGLGLRLIYFSYDVKMKEKGDIPEGYSVSREKKERFSLILESASTNQTSMYLCASSPETDSGNQPQHFGDGTRLSIL.

The chain carries TRBV20-1 and TRBJ2-7, with D unclear. V lost 2 bases and J lost 0, with 11 bases in between. Germline CDR1 and CDR2: DFQATT and SNEGSKA (reference sequence). There are 14 residues in the CDR3. CDR3: CSARSPVSSYEQYF. The CDR3 DNA sequence: TGCAGTGCTAGATCCCCAGTCAGCTCCTACGAGCAGTACTTC.

This clonotype came up many times. V is TRBV20-1 and J is TRBJ2-1; TRBD2 matches at 10 bases. Germline loops: CDR1 DFQATT, CDR2 SNEGSKA (reference sequence). The CDR3 extends over 14 amino acids. J gave up 4 bases and V 3 bases, and 3 bases lay outside the gene matches. The CDR3, as DNA: TGCAGTGCTAGTCGAGCGGGGGGGTACAATGAGCAGTTCTTC. It translates to CSASRAGGYNEQFF.

The J gene is TRBJ1-6, the V gene TRBV5-1; D ambiguous. The V gene's germline CDR1 is SGHRS and CDR2 YFSETQ. Trimming pared 0 bases from V and 3 bases from J, leaving 7 bases between. This CDR3 spans 15 amino acids. The CDR3 region has the DNA TGCGCCAGCAGCTTGGACAGCTACTATAATTCACCCCTCCACTTT. This encodes CASSLDSYYNSPLHF. The variable domain in full, with the rest retrieved from reference TRBV5-1 and TRBJ1-6, is KAGVTQTPRYLIKTRGQQVTLSCSPISGHRSVSWYQQTPGQGLQFLFEYFSETQRNKGNFPGRFSGRQFSNSRSEMNVSTLELGDSALYLCASSLDSYYNSPLHFGNGTRLTVT.

The chain carries TRBV12-3 or TRBV12-4 and TRBJ1-2; a possible D gene is TRBD1 (6 bases). V lost 6 bases and J lost 6, with 20 bases in between. The CDR3 is made up of 15 amino acids. CDR3 sequence: CASSTPNPRGHGYTF. The CDR3 nucleotides are TGTGCCAGCAGCACCCCCAACCCGCGGGGGCATGGCTACACCTTC.

On this clonotype itself: Relative to the germline gene, one junction end is altered; a read error may explain this. The chain couples TRBV2 to TRBJ1-2; the D gene is possibly TRBD1 (5 bases). The CDR3 consists of 13 residues. Germline lookup yields CDR1 SNHLY and CDR2 FYNNEI. Written as DNA, the CDR3 is TGTACCAGCAGCGACGGGGCGTTGGGCGGCTACACCTTC. This gives the protein CTSSDGALGGYTF.

The chain employs TRBV2 and TRBJ2-3, with TRBD1 matching over 8 bases. The CDR3 has 14 residues. The J segment lost 6 bases and the V segment lost 9 bases, leaving 11 bases of the junction unmatched. Germline CDR1 is SNHLY and CDR2 is FYNNEI. The CDR3 reads CASRWTGLLDTQYF. As DNA, the CDR3 is TGTGCCAGTCGTTGGACAGGGCTTTTGGATACGCAGTATTTT.